A single sample gave rise to the 15 T cell receptor beta chains below, sequenced in a study of blood T cell repertoires in COVID-19. Assay used: immunoSEQ multiplex PCR; TCRdb lists only in-frame clones, some missing. The table records roughly 290,000 clones, 89% of them present only once. Sequencing was done on a sample of peripheral blood. All receptors come from an older woman with acute or convalescent COVID-19.

This rearrangement joins TRBV20-1 to TRBJ2-1, with 10 nucleotides matching TRBD2. The junction had 4 bases not matched to a gene; V was cut back by 3 bases and J by 2 bases. Germline CDR1 and CDR2: DFQATT and SNEGSKA (reference sequence). There are 15 residues in the CDR3. The CDR3 protein is CSASSGGQTYNEQFF. In DNA, the CDR3 is TGCAGTGCTAGTAGCGGGGGGCAGACCTACAATGAGCAGTTCTTC.

The chain recombines TRBV7-9 with TRBJ2-1; possibly TRBD1 for D (5 bases). V gave up 1 base and J gave up 9 bases, with 10 bases separating them. The CDR3 consists of 13 residues. From germline, CDR1 is SEHNR and CDR2 FQNEAQ (reference sequence). The CDR3 DNA follows: TGTGCCAGCAGCTTAGGACCTCAGGGTGAGCAGTTCTTC. This encodes CASSLGPQGEQFF.

The chain uses TRBV25-1 and TRBJ1-1, with TRBD1 identical over 8 bases. The junction had 9 bases not matched to a gene; V was cut back by 2 bases and J by 7 bases. CDR3 length equals 15 residues. Germline V gives CDR1 MGHDK, CDR2 SYGVNS. The chain's CDR3 is CASSEKATGTGEAFF. The CDR3 DNA reads TGTGCCAGCAGTGAAAAAGCAACCGGGACAGGTGAAGCTTTCTTT. The complete variable domain, with remaining parts taken from reference TRBV25-1 and TRBJ1-1, reads EADIYQTPRYLVIGTGKKITLECSQTMGHDKMYWYQQDPGMELHLIHYSYGVNSTEKGDLSSESTVSRIRTEHFPLTLESARPSHTSQYLCASSEKATGTGEAFFGQGTRLTVV.

The chain uses TRBV10-3 and TRBJ2-3, with 11 bases aligning to TRBD2. The V gene end was trimmed by 0 bases and the J gene end by 3 bases; junction bases not matched to a gene: 2. CDR1 and CDR2 from the germline V gene are ENHRY and SYGVKD. The CDR3 totals 16 residues. CDR3 coding DNA: TGTGCCATCAGTGAGTCGCTAGCGGGGGGAACAGATACGCAGTATTTT. Amino acid sequence: CAISESLAGGTDTQYF.

This chain links TRBV15 with TRBJ1-2, with 7 nucleotides matching TRBD1. Germline V gives CDR1 LNHNV, CDR2 YYDKDF (reference sequence). With 5 bases clipped from V and 4 bases from J, the junction kept 13 bases outside the gene matches. This CDR3 contains 16 residues. The DNA for the CDR3 is TGTGCCACCAGCCTTAGAGGACAGGACTCCGTCTATGGCTACACCTTC. Protein: CATSLRGQDSVYGYTF.

This chain connects TRBV2 to TRBJ2-5, with D maybe TRBD1 (5 bases). The CDR3 runs 13 residues. Trimming took off 4 bases at V and 5 bases at J, with 11 bases between the two ends. CDR1 and CDR2 from the germline V gene are SNHLY and FYNNEI. The CDR3 bases are TGTGCCAGCAGTGGCGGCAGGGCTGAGACCCAGTACTTC. Its protein is CASSGGRAETQYF. The whole variable domain, filled in from reference TRBV2 and TRBJ2-5, reads EPEVTQTPSHQVTQMGQEVILRCVPISNHLYFYWYRQILGQKVEFLVSFYNNEISEKSEIFDDQFSVERPDGSNFTLKIRSTKLEDSAMYFCASSGGRAETQYFGPGTRLLVL.

The rearrangement links TRBV6-5 to TRBJ2-7, with TRBD2 as a possible D gene (5 bases). From germline, CDR1 is MNHEY and CDR2 SVGAGI. The CDR3 consists of 14 residues. Trimming removed 2 bases from V and 6 bases from J, with 14 bases in between. CDR3 protein: CASSYEGPLGEQYF. DNA for the CDR3: TGTGCCAGCAGTTACGAGGGTCCCCTAGGCGAGCAGTACTTC.

The genes are TRBV19 and TRBJ2-1; TRBD1 agrees at 9 bases. After removal of 0 bases from V and 7 bases from J, the junction contained 10 bases not matched to a gene. Germline CDR1 is LNHDA and CDR2 is SQIVND (reference sequence). The CDR3 is made up of 17 amino acids. The CDR3 DNA sequence: TGTGCCAGTAGTATAGATCCTGGGACAGGGTTTTTTAATGAGCAGTTCTTC. As protein: CASSIDPGTGFFNEQFF. Drawing the rest from reference TRBV19 and TRBJ2-1, the complete variable domain is DGGITQSPKYLFRKEGQNVTLSCEQNLNHDAMYWYRQDPGQGLRLIYYSQIVNDFQKGDIAEGYSVSREKKESFPLTVTSAQKNPTAFYLCASSIDPGTGFFNEQFFGPGTRLTVL.

This clone has a handful of counts. The chain carries TRBV5-8 and TRBJ1-5, with a weak D call TRBD1 (6 bases). The V end was cut by 4 bases, the J end by 0 bases, with 11 bases between. The V gene's germline CDR1 is SGHTS and CDR2 YDEGEE. The CDR3 is made up of 15 amino acids. As DNA, the CDR3 is TGTGCCAGCAGCGCAGGACAGCTTAGCAATCAGCCCCAGCATTTT. Translated, it gives CASSAGQLSNQPQHF.

This chain joins TRBV25-1 and TRBJ1-3, with 7 nucleotides matching TRBD1. Germline V gene data show CDR1 as MGHDK and CDR2 as SYGVNS. The CDR3 runs 14 residues. The V and J ends lost 4 bases and 2 bases, in that order; junction bases with no gene match: 2. The CDR3 DNA follows: TGTGCCAGCAGTGGACAGGGAGCTGGAAACACCATATATTTT. Protein product: CASSGQGAGNTIYF.

The chain has TRBV5-1 and TRBJ2-5, with D possibly being TRBD2 (6 bases). The CDR3 has 14 residues. Trimming took off 5 bases at V and 4 bases at J, with 15 bases between the two ends. Germline V gene data show CDR1 as SGHRS and CDR2 as YFSETQ. DNA of the CDR3: TGCGCCAGCAGTCGGGGAGTGGGGGGAGAGACCCAGTACTTC. The encoded protein is CASSRGVGGETQYF.

The chain is built from TRBV27 and TRBJ2-3, with 9 bases identical to TRBD2. In germline, CDR1 is MNHEY, CDR2 SMNVEV (reference sequence). With 3 bases clipped from V and 2 bases from J, the junction kept 3 bases outside the gene matches. The CDR3 extends over 15 amino acids. For the CDR3, the DNA is TGTGCCAGCAGTTTTTCTAGCGGGGCCACAGATACGCAGTATTTT. Translating it yields CASSFSSGATDTQYF.

The chain recombines TRBV6-5 with TRBJ2-7; D is unresolved. V was pared by 2 bases and J by 3 bases, with 11 bases between. This CDR3 contains 14 residues. CDR1 is MNHEY and CDR2 is SVGAGI in the germline V gene. Here the CDR3 reads CASSYPIGRYEQYF. CDR3 DNA sequence: TGTGCCAGCAGTTACCCGATTGGCCGCTACGAGCAGTACTTC.

The rearrangement uses TRBV18 and TRBJ1-1; the D gene is possibly TRBD1 (5 bases). The CDR3 length is 13 residues. Germline-derived CDR1 and CDR2 are KGHSH and LQKENI. Trimming stripped 5 bases from V and 2 bases from J, with 9 bases between. In nucleotides, the CDR3 is TGTGCCAGCTCATTGCAGGGTAACACTGAAGCTTTCTTT. Protein sequence: CASSLQGNTEAFF.

This clone has only one observation. This rearrangement joins TRBV7-9 to TRBJ2-2, with TRBD1 identical over 7 bases. There are 15 residues in the CDR3. J was trimmed by 7 bases and V by 4 bases; bases with no gene match: 9. Germline CDR1 SEHNR, CDR2 FQNEAQ (reference sequence). CDR3 sequence (DNA): TGTGCCAGCAGCTCACAGGGGATCGATGGCGGGGAGCTGTTTTTT. Translation: CASSSQGIDGGELFF.